This entry lists 29 T cell receptor beta chains sequenced from one sample in a study of patients and donors after allogeneic stem cell transplantation (dated by TCRdb to 2019 to 2021). The library relied on RT-PCR. Sequencing was carried out with a NextSeq 550. TCRdb cleaned the public reads at Q25 with fastp, built clones with MiXCR and kept in-frame beta chains. Rows are combined by CDR3 protein, so each entry shows the most common genes and DNA. The sample table records about 230,000 distinct CDR3 sequences; less than 15% of these occur just once. The ten largest clones take up approximately 10% of the sample. Sequencing was done on a sample of blood, either unsorted or a sorted T cell fraction (not recorded which). The receptors here all came from a human donor who was either an allogeneic HSCT recipient or a stem cell or donor lymphocyte infusion donor (not recorded which). It is not recorded whose cells these are; they may come from a transplant donor.

This clonotype appeared a few times. The rearrangement joins TRBV12-3 or TRBV12-4 to TRBJ1-1; no reliable D call. This CDR3 is 14 amino acids long. Trimming cost V 1 base and J 5 bases, with 11 bases left between them. CDR3: CASSLGSRGTEAFF. The CDR3 region has the DNA TGTGCCAGCAGTTTAGGGTCTCGAGGGACTGAAGCTTTCTTT.

This clonotype was found many times. The chain employs TRBV4-1 and TRBJ1-2; TRBD1 is a possible D gene (5 bases). The germline CDR1 and CDR2 sequences are MGHRA and YSYEKL. The CDR3 is made up of 17 amino acids. Deletions cut 1 base from V and 4 bases from J, with 19 bases between. The CDR3 spells CASSQGSGAQRVYGYTF. CDR3 sequence (DNA): TGCGCCAGCAGCCAAGGCTCCGGGGCCCAGAGGGTCTATGGCTACACCTTC.

This clonotype has at least ten counts. J is TRBJ2-5 and V is TRBV7-8; perhaps TRBD2 as D (6 bases). This CDR3 comprises 14 residues. Germline-derived CDR1 and CDR2 are SGHVS and FQNEAQ. Trimming removed 0 bases from V and 4 bases from J, with 9 bases in between. The CDR3 DNA is TGTGCCAGCAGCTTAGCTGTTAGCGGAGAGACCCAGTACTTC. Its translation: CASSLAVSGETQYF.

V and J are TRBV10-3 and TRBJ2-1, with TRBD2 identical over 7 bases. V lost 3 bases, J lost 3 bases, and 8 bases stayed unmatched. This CDR3 has 16 amino acids. The germline V gene has CDR1 ENHRY and CDR2 SYGVKD. The CDR3 DNA reads TGTGCCATCAGTGATCGAGGGCGGGAGCGCTACAATGAGCAGTTCTTC. Residues: CAISDRGRERYNEQFF.

This clonotype has a count of ten or more. The rearrangement joins TRBV12-3 or TRBV12-4 to TRBJ2-1; D unclear. The V end was cut by 1 base, the J end by 8 bases, with 9 bases between. This CDR3 is built from 13 residues. CDR3 protein: CASSLVHSHEQFF. Written as DNA, the CDR3 is TGTGCCAGCAGTTTAGTCCATAGTCATGAGCAGTTCTTC.

The chain links TRBV15 to TRBJ2-1; 9 nucleotides align to TRBD2. Germline lookup yields CDR1 LNHNV and CDR2 YYDKDF (reference sequence). This CDR3 has 13 amino acids. The J segment lost 10 bases and the V segment lost 5 bases, leaving 6 bases of the junction unmatched. CDR3 DNA: TGTGCCACCAGCTGGTCGCTAGCGGGGGAGCAGTTCTTC. It encodes CATSWSLAGEQFF.

The chain uses TRBV24-1 and TRBJ2-1, with TRBD2 matching 7 bases. Germline assignment: CDR1 KGHDR and CDR2 SFDVKD. The trim removed 4 bases at V and 6 bases at J, leaving 14 bases unmatched. The CDR3 totals 17 residues. The CDR3 here is CATSDPITSDRPNEQFF. CDR3 in DNA: TGTGCCACCAGTGACCCGATTACTAGCGATCGCCCCAATGAGCAGTTCTTC.

This clonotype was observed a handful of times. The genes are TRBV5-1 and TRBJ1-3; the match to TRBD1 covers 12 bases. Germline assignment: CDR1 SGHRS and CDR2 YFSETQ. The CDR3 covers 16 residues. V was pared by 6 bases and J by 3 bases, with 7 bases of the junction left unmatched. Here the CDR3 DNA reads TGCGCCAGCACGGGACAGGGGGCTTCGCGTGGAAACACCATATATTTT. Translated: CASTGQGASRGNTIYF.

Only a few counts were recorded for this clonotype. A junction end diverges from the germline sequence, so it may reflect a read error. The chain links TRBV20-1 to TRBJ2-7, with D tentatively TRBD1 or TRBD2 (5 bases each). Germline loops: CDR1 DFQATT, CDR2 SNEGSKA (reference sequence). This CDR3 spans 14 amino acids. CDR3 loop: CSARGQGDTYEQYF. CDR3 nucleotides: TGCAGTGCGAGAGGCCAGGGAGACACCTACGAGCAGTACTTC.

This clonotype came up a few times. This chain links TRBV20-1 with TRBJ1-1; D is undetermined. The CDR3 contains 19 residues. The V gene lost 0 bases and the J gene lost 0 bases, with 23 bases spanning the gap. Germline CDR1 and CDR2: DFQATT and SNEGSKA (reference sequence). The CDR3 sequence: CSARDAATAALRMNTEAFF. In DNA form, the CDR3 reads TGCAGTGCTAGAGATGCGGCTACAGCCGCGTTGAGAATGAACACTGAAGCTTTCTTT.

The chain combines TRBV13 with TRBJ2-1; 7 nucleotides line up with TRBD1. CDR3 size: 16 residues. Trimming at V came to 4 bases and at J to 5 bases, leaving 11 bases not matched to a gene. Looked up from germline, CDR1 is PRHDT and CDR2 is FYEKMQ (reference sequence). The CDR3 loop is CASSSLDRTINNEQFF. The DNA for the CDR3 is TGTGCCAGCAGCTCCCTGGACAGGACGATTAACAATGAGCAGTTCTTC.

The chain joins TRBV5-5 to TRBJ2-3; 7 bases agree with TRBD2. The CDR3 runs to 16 residues. Germline V gives CDR1 SGHKS, CDR2 YYEKEE (reference sequence). V dropped 1 base and J dropped 0; count of bases not matched to a gene: 5. CDR3: CASSLFTAGSTDTQYF. CDR3 DNA sequence: TGTGCCAGCAGCTTGTTTACAGCGGGAAGCACAGATACGCAGTATTTT.

This clonotype showed up many times. The chain recombines TRBV7-8 with TRBJ2-1, with D maybe TRBD2 (6 bases). The CDR3 runs 15 residues. CDR1 and CDR2 from the germline V gene are SGHVS and FQNEAQ. V was trimmed by 5 bases and J by 3 bases, leaving 14 bases between them. DNA of the CDR3: TGTGCCAGCAGCCCCAGGGACTTCCTCTACAATGAGCAGTTCTTC. Encoded protein: CASSPRDFLYNEQFF. Using reference TRBV7-8 and TRBJ2-1 for the parts outside the CDR3, the full variable domain is GAGVSQSPRYKVAKRGQDVALRCDPISGHVSLFWYQQALGQGPEFLTYFQNEAQLDKSGLPSDRFFAERPEGSVSTLKIQRTQQEDSAVYLCASSPRDFLYNEQFFGPGTRLTVL.

The chain employs TRBV6-2 or TRBV6-3 and TRBJ1-5; 7 bases line up with TRBD1. V gave up 2 bases and J gave up 3 bases; unmatched junction bases: 1. Germline assignment: CDR1 MNHEY and CDR2 SVGEGT. There are 14 residues in the CDR3. The CDR3, as DNA: TGTGCCAGCAGTTACGGACAGGACAATCAGCCCCAGCATTTT. Residues: CASSYGQDNQPQHF.

The chain couples TRBV3-1 to TRBJ2-2, with 7 bases lining up with TRBD2. The junction had 7 bases not matched to a gene; V was cut back by 2 bases and J by 1 base. The CDR3 spans 17 residues. CDR1 and CDR2 from the germline V gene are LGHDT and YNNKEL (reference sequence). The CDR3 protein is CASSQPRTSGNTGELFF. The CDR3 DNA sequence: TGTGCCAGCAGCCAACCCCGGACTAGTGGGAACACCGGGGAGCTGTTTTTT.

This rearrangement joins TRBV6-2 or TRBV6-3 to TRBJ1-1; 7 nucleotides line up with TRBD1. V was pared by 7 bases and J by 5 bases, with 10 bases of the junction left unmatched. The CDR3 has 14 amino acids. CDR1 and CDR2 from the germline V gene are MNHEY and SVGEGT. CDR3 sequence reads: CASNGQGGSTEAFF. The DNA for the CDR3 is TGTGCCAGCAATGGTCAGGGGGGCTCGACTGAAGCTTTCTTT.

The chain is built from TRBV7-8 and TRBJ1-3; maybe TRBD1 (6 bases). This CDR3 spans 15 amino acids. CDR1 is SGHVS, CDR2 FQNEAQ, per germline. The ends were cut back, 2 bases at V and 2 bases at J, with 10 bases in the middle. The CDR3 DNA follows: TGTGCCAGCAGCTTATCATGGGGGCCTGGAAACACCATATATTTT. Translation: CASSLSWGPGNTIYF.

The gene calls are TRBV4-3 and TRBJ2-2, with D hard to call. Germline V lookup: CDR1 LGHNA, CDR2 YSLEER. The CDR3 is 16 amino acids. V was pared by 4 bases and J by 5 bases, with 17 bases between. For the CDR3, the DNA is TGCGCCAGCAGCCCAACTGACTCCCACGGGACCGGGGAGCTGTTTTTT. Amino acids: CASSPTDSHGTGELFF.

This chain joins TRBV27 and TRBJ2-2; D possibly corresponds to TRBD2 (6 bases). The CDR3 has 15 amino acids. With 5 bases removed from V and 5 bases from J, the gap between germline ends came to 15 bases. Germline CDR1 MNHEY, CDR2 SMNVEV (reference sequence). The CDR3 region is CASSPLGGGTGELFF. DNA of the CDR3: TGTGCCAGCAGTCCCCTCGGGGGTGGGACCGGGGAGCTGTTTTTT.

The rearrangement uses TRBV5-8 and TRBJ2-2; 12 nucleotides agree with TRBD1. This CDR3 is built from 15 residues. The trim removed 5 bases at V and 6 bases at J, leaving 5 bases unmatched. Germline values: CDR1 SGHTS, CDR2 YDEGEE. CDR3 sequence reads: CASRWGQGASGELFF. Here the CDR3 DNA reads TGTGCCAGCAGATGGGGACAGGGGGCCTCCGGGGAGCTGTTTTTT.

This clonotype was seen a handful of times. This chain uses TRBV30 with TRBJ1-5; TRBD1 matches 7 bases. Germline CDR1 is GTSNPN and CDR2 is SVGIG (reference sequence). The V gene end was trimmed by 5 bases and the J gene end by 3 bases; junction bases not matched to a gene: 4. The CDR3 is 13 amino acids. CDR3 nucleotide sequence: TGTGCCTGGGGTGACAGGGACAATCAGCCCCAGCATTTT. It codes for CAWGDRDNQPQHF.

This clonotype was seen only a few times. The V and J genes are TRBV4-1 and TRBJ1-2; D is unresolved. The CDR3 spans 16 residues. With 3 bases removed from V and 0 bases from J, the gap between germline ends came to 14 bases. CDR1 is MGHRA and CDR2 is YSYEKL in the germline V gene. Here the CDR3 reads CASSHLLRTSNYGYTF. In DNA form, the CDR3 reads TGCGCCAGCAGCCATCTTTTAAGGACCTCTAACTATGGCTACACCTTC.

This clonotype was counted many times. This chain joins TRBV7-9 and TRBJ1-1; D ambiguous. This CDR3 has 15 residues. The ends were cut back, 2 bases at V and 0 bases at J, with 10 bases in the middle. From germline, CDR1 is SEHNR and CDR2 FQNEAQ (reference sequence). The CDR3 reads CASSLLSTVNTEAFF. CDR3 coding DNA: TGTGCCAGCAGCTTACTTTCGACGGTGAACACTGAAGCTTTCTTT.

This clonotype occurred many times. The gene calls are TRBV15 and TRBJ2-1; 15 bases are shared with TRBD2. V gave up 0 bases and J gave up 0 bases; unmatched junction bases: 12. Per the germline V gene, CDR1 is LNHNV and CDR2 is YYDKDF (reference sequence). The CDR3 has 22 amino acids. This chain's CDR3 is CATSRDDLMGLAGGDSYNEQFF. CDR3 DNA: TGTGCCACCAGCAGAGATGATCTGATGGGACTAGCGGGAGGCGACTCCTACAATGAGCAGTTCTTC.

The table lists this clonotype with a few counts. This chain connects TRBV5-8 to TRBJ1-2, with a tentative D call TRBD1 (5 bases). This CDR3 has 15 amino acids. Germline CDR1 SGHTS, CDR2 YDEGEE. Trimming stripped 1 base from V and 4 bases from J, with 14 bases between. CDR3 DNA sequence: TGTGCCAGCAGCTTGAGGCGGGAGGGGATCTATGGCTACACCTTC. The encoded protein is CASSLRREGIYGYTF. The full variable domain, its missing parts supplied by reference TRBV5-8 and TRBJ1-2, is EAGVTQSPTHLIKTRGQQATLRCSPISGHTSVYWYQQALGLGLQFLLWYDEGEERNRGNFPPRFSGRQFPNYSSELNVNALELEDSALYLCASSLRREGIYGYTFGSGTRLTVV.

This clonotype was counted a few times. The chain employs TRBV5-8 and TRBJ2-3; 9 bases align to TRBD1. Germline values: CDR1 SGHTS, CDR2 YDEGEE. The length of the CDR3 is 16 residues. Trimming removed 4 bases from V and 2 bases from J; junction bases left unmatched: 8. CDR3 DNA sequence: TGTGCCAGCAGCACCGGGACAGGGCAAATCACAGATACGCAGTATTTT. Amino acids: CASSTGTGQITDTQYF.

The rearrangement uses TRBV12-3 or TRBV12-4 and TRBJ1-1; TRBD1 aligns across 12 bases. CDR3 length: 16 residues. J gave up 5 bases and V 5 bases, and 9 bases lay outside the gene matches. CDR3 DNA: TGTGCCAGCAGTCCCGGGACAGGGGGCGCGGGAACTGAAGCTTTCTTT. Translating it yields CASSPGTGGAGTEAFF.

J is TRBJ2-7 and V is TRBV20-1; 7 bases are shared with TRBD1. This CDR3 has 13 residues. The trim removed 0 bases at V and 3 bases at J, leaving 2 bases unmatched. CDR1 is DFQATT, CDR2 SNEGSKA, per germline (reference sequence). The CDR3 sequence is CSARDTGDYEQYF. CDR3 coding DNA: TGCAGTGCTAGAGACACAGGGGACTACGAGCAGTACTTC.

The chain uses TRBV2 and TRBJ1-6, with TRBD1 as a possible D gene (5 bases). This CDR3 is built from 15 residues. From germline, CDR1 is SNHLY and CDR2 FYNNEI. With 4 bases removed from V and 7 bases from J, the gap between germline ends came to 14 bases. The CDR3 spells CASSARGFVNSPLHF. For the CDR3, the DNA is TGTGCCAGCAGTGCCCGGGGGTTTGTGAATTCACCCCTCCACTTT.